This TCR beta chain was recovered during a study of shared clonotypes between healthy human individuals. Study context: The plates for each donor numbered three CD4 naive, three CD4 memory, two CD8 naive and one CD8 memory.

V was clipped by 0 bases and J by 3 bases; unmatched bases: 8. There are 18 residues in the CDR3. The repertoire was sequenced with immunoSEQ multiplex PCR; TCRdb's copy has only in-frame clones and lacks some. The table shows about 1.5 million clones, with roughly 97% occurring only once. The sample comprised naive CD4+ T cells sorted from blood. Subset: CD45RA+ positively selected. The sequence derives from a man younger than 40 in good health. The rearrangement joins TRBV6-7 to TRBJ2-3; 11 positions match TRBD2. TRBV6-7 is an open reading frame whose function is uncertain. The DNA of the CDR3 is TGTGCCAGCAGTTACTCCTTAGCGGGAGGGGGTGGAACAGATACGCAGTATTTT. It codes for CASSYSLAGGGGTDTQYF.